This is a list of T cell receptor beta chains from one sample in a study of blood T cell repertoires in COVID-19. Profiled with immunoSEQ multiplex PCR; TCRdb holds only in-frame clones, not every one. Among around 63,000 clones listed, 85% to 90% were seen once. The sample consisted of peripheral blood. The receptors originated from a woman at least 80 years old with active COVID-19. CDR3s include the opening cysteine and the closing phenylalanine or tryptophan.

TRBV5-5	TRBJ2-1	CASSRGTSGGPSYNEQFF
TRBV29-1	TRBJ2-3	CSVNSGGVTDTQYF
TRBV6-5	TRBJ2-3	CASSYSRVTDTQYF
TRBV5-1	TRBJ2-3	CASSGGLAGKVTDTQYF
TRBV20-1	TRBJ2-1	CSASPTTSGLLGNEQFF
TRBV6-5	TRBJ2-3	CASILSGGRADTQYF
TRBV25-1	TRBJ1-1	CASSETTNTEAFF
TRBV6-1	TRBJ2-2	CASSAWRGGYTGELFF
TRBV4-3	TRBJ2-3	CASSKRALEGATDTQYF
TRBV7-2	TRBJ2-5	CASSLARSLAAQTQYF
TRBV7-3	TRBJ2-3	CASSLGGTDTQYF
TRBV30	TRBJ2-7	CAWSVLGQGYEQYF
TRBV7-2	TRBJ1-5	CASSLKGQTPNQPQHF
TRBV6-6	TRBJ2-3	CASSYGGAVGDTQYF
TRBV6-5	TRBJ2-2	CASSYPREWTGELFF
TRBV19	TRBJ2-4	CASSIPGNIQYF
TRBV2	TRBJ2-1	CASSALLAAGEEEQFF
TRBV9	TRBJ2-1	CASSVSSAHNEQFF
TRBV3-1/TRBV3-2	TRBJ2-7	CASSQPSTGRYEQYF
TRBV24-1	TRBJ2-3	CATSDPDGVRTDTQYF
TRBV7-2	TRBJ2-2	CASSLAPQATGELFF
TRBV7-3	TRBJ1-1	CASSGEISSWTEAFF
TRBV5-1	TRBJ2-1	CASKGAGTSSYNEQFF
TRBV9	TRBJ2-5	CASSVGPHLSQETQYF
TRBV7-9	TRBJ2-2	CASSLAMRADTGELFF
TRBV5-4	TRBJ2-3	CASSLIAPSTDTQYF
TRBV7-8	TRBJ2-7	CASSLAERSEQYF
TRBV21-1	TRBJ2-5	CASRESPGLAGLWKETQYF
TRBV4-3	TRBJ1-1	CASTLLPQNTEAFF
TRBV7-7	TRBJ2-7	CASSPLTGYVEQYF
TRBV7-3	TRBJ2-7	CASSLQGIAGGDSSYEQYF
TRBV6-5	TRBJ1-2	CASRGQGSGYGYTF
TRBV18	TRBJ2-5	CASSPSSGGAGETQYF
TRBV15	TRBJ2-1	CATRDSSYNEQFF
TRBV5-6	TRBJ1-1	CASSFGQGVTEAFF
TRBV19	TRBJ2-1	CASSSRGSGGARNEQFF
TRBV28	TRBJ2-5	CASRNGLAGFQETQYF
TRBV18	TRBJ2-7	CASSPYQGKDEQYF
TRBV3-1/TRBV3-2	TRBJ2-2	CASSQGLAGGLAGELFF
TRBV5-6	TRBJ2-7	CASSLELNSYEQYF
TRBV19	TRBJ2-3	CAASGGGTDTQYF
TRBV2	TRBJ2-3	CASSPAPGTGGSDTQYF
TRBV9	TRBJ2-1	CASSVGKAGGPWQFF
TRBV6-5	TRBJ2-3	CASILSQTMDTQYF
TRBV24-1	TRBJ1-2	CATSESTVNYGYTF
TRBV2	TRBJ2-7	CASRVDRDYEQYF
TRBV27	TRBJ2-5	CASSSGTSGFWAQYF
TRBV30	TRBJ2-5	CAWRDWEETQYF
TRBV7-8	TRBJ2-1	CASSPEGGRNNEQFF